This TCR beta chain was profiled in a study of blood T cell repertoires in COVID-19 (dated by TCRdb to the early 2020s). Regarding the complete study: Collaborator samples came from the United States, Italy and Spain and covered acute and convalescent phases of COVID-19. HLA class I and class II types, where available, came from metadata supplied by the sample provider rather than from assay-based typing. The samples were drawn from two sources: the first 160 participants of the ongoing ImmuneRACE study, and 1,254 subjects contributed by 6 global collaborators. Sample metadata almost always included a de-identified subject ID, COVID-19 status, age in years and sex. Subjects who had been exposed to COVID-19, were actively infected with it, or had recovered from it provided the deeply sampled blood TCRbeta repertoires that made up the dataset. The repertoires were released in a freely available public database intended as a resource for research on the immune response to SARS-CoV-2. The prospective study material was composed of cDNA or gDNA derived from T cells, B-cell-depleted T cells, or PBMCs.

The collaborating institutions used their own protocols to collect whole blood in K2EDTA tubes. Collaborator samples were shipped for TCRbeta analysis as frozen whole blood, isolated PBMCs, or DNA extracted from either sample type. Comment on this clone: No antigen is known for it. It has no much larger one-base neighbor in the sample; base qualities were not kept.

Based on the germline V gene, the CDR1 and CDR2 sequences are ENHRY and SYGVKD. Including cysteine and phenylalanine, the CDR3 has 14 amino acids. The DNA shown is the 42-base CDR3, in frame from base 1. V is shortened by 4 bases, J by 5 bases, and the region joining them spans 14 bases. General study outcomes and caveats: The quantity of clinical and demographic metadata differed by source and by participant and was supplied without curation.

The immunoSEQ Assay, a bias-controlled multiplex PCR, was used to amplify TCRbeta CDR3 regions from genomic DNA. The study's processing was this. Within the assay, amplification of reference gene primers was used to estimate how many nucleated cells each sample contained. To quantify the absolute abundance of each unique TCRbeta CDR3 rearrangement, sequence reads were collapsed and filtered. Productive Simpson clonality was computed per sample as the square root of Simpson's diversity index over productive rearrangements. In its TCRdb copy, this immuneACCESS table keeps in-frame sequences only and misses some clones. Where compared with another copy, unresolved V genes explain less than half of these, and the others have no known cause. D and trimming come from the DNA, and the V and J calls and clone size come from that table. A total of some 83,000 clones appear in this sample, around nine tenths of them only once. Jointly, the top ten make up over 4% of the sample.

This receptor was obtained from a woman older than 75 with active or convalescent COVID-19. The sample taken for sequencing was peripheral blood. This receptor chain uses TRBV10-3 and TRBJ2-5, and possibly TRBD2, on 7 matching bases. The nucleotide sequence is TGTGCCATCAGTGGGGGGGGCAGGGGCGAGACCCAGTACTTC. It encodes CAISGGGRGETQYF.